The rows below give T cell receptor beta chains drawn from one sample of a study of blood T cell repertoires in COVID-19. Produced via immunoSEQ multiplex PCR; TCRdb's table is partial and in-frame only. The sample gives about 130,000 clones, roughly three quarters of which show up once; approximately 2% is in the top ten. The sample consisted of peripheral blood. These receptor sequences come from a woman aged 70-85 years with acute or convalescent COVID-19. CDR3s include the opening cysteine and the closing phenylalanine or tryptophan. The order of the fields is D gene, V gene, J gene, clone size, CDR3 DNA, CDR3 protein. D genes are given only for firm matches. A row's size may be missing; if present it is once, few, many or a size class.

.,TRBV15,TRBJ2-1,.,TGTGCCACCAGCAGAGAGAGCAGGCATGAGCAGTTCTTC,CATSRESRHEQFF
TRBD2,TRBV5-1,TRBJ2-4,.,TGCGCCAGCAGCTTGGTCGCGGGGGGGCGAAACATTCAGTACTTC,CASSLVAGGRNIQYF
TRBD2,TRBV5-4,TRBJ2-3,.,TGTGCCAGCAGTAAACTAGCGGGGGGCACAGATACGCAGTATTTT,CASSKLAGGTDTQYF
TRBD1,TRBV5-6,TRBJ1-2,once,TGTGCCAGCAGCTTTAGGGACAGGGGGCTGCAATATGGCTACACCTTC,CASSFRDRGLQYGYTF
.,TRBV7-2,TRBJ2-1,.,TGTGCCAGCGGTCCAGGGAGGGGGAGGAATGAGCAGTTCTTC,CASGPGRGRNEQFF
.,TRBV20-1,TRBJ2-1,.,TGCAGTGCTAGAGATCGGGGTTGGCCGTTCTTC,CSARDRGWPFF
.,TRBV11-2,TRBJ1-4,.,TGTGCCAGCAGCTTAACCGGGACACCTAATGAAAAACTGTTTTTT,CASSLTGTPNEKLFF
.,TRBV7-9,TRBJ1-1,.,TGTGCCAGCAGCACACAGGGAACTGAAGCTTTCTTT,CASSTQGTEAFF
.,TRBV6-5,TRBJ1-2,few,TGTGCCAGCAGACAGGGAGCGAGTGCTAACTATGGCTACACCTTC,CASRQGASANYGYTF
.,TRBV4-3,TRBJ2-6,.,TGCGCCAGCAGCCAAGAGGGGGCCGCCTCTGGGGCCAACGTCCTGACTTTC,CASSQEGAASGANVLTF